Below, 25 T cell receptor beta chains from the same sample are listed, as sequenced in a study of blood T cell repertoires in COVID-19. The table came from immunoSEQ multiplex PCR; TCRdb's copy has only in-frame clones and leaves some out. Of around 190,000 clones in the sample, roughly three quarters were seen once. Sequencing was done on a sample of peripheral blood. All receptors derive from a woman aged 45-60 years with active or convalescent COVID-19.

The chain is built from TRBV5-1 and TRBJ2-5; 8 bases fit TRBD2. After removal of 4 bases from V and 1 base from J, the junction contained 3 bases not matched to a gene. The CDR3 extends over 14 amino acids. The germline V gene has CDR1 SGHRS and CDR2 YFSETQ. The DNA for the CDR3 is TGCGCCAGCAGCCACGGGACTAGCCAAGAGACCCAGTACTTC. Translation: CASSHGTSQETQYF. The full variable domain, rest sourced from reference TRBV5-1 and TRBJ2-5, is KAGVTQTPRYLIKTRGQQVTLSCSPISGHRSVSWYQQTPGQGLQFLFEYFSETQRNKGNFPGRFSGRQFSNSRSEMNVSTLELGDSALYLCASSHGTSQETQYFGPGTRLLVL.

The genes are TRBV11-2 and TRBJ1-2, with TRBD1 matching over 8 bases. The junction had 4 bases not matched to a gene; V was cut back by 5 bases and J by 2 bases. Germline loops: CDR1 SGHAT, CDR2 FQNNGV. This CDR3 is built from 14 residues. CDR3 region: CASSRGQGNYGYTF. In DNA, the CDR3 is TGTGCCAGCAGCCGCGGACAGGGCAACTATGGCTACACCTTC.

The rearrangement uses TRBV20-1 and TRBJ2-7; 9 positions match TRBD1. V gave up 4 bases and J gave up 6 bases; unmatched junction bases: 1. The germline V gene encodes CDR1 DFQATT and CDR2 SNEGSKA (reference sequence). This CDR3 spans 11 amino acids. The CDR3 DNA reads TGCAGTGCTAACAGGGGGCGCGAGCAGTACTTC. It specifies CSANRGREQYF.

The chain uses TRBV5-1 and TRBJ1-2; 7 positions agree with TRBD1. The V segment lost 0 bases and the J segment 0 bases; nucleotides outside the gene matches: 2. In germline, CDR1 is SGHRS, CDR2 YFSETQ. The CDR3 is made up of 15 amino acids. The CDR3 sequence is CASSLDGTANYGYTF. The DNA for the CDR3 is TGCGCCAGCAGCTTGGATGGGACAGCTAACTATGGCTACACCTTC.

This clone was seen only once. The gene calls are TRBV6-2 or TRBV6-3 and TRBJ1-6; D is uncertain. The CDR3 extends over 15 amino acids. The germline V gene encodes CDR1 MNHEY and CDR2 SVGEGT. V lost 0 bases, J lost 10 bases, and 13 bases lay in between. CDR3 nucleotides: TGTGCCAGCAGTTACTCACCGGTGTTGGGCTCACCCCTCCACTTT. Protein: CASSYSPVLGSPLHF.

The rearrangement links TRBV30 to TRBJ1-4; possible D gene TRBD1, 5 bases. V was shortened by 0 bases and J by 7 bases, with 15 bases between the two germline ends. The CDR3 is 15 residues long. The germline V gene has CDR1 GTSNPN and CDR2 SVGIG (reference sequence). CDR3 nucleotide sequence: TGTGCCTGGAGTGTAATCCGGGGCGGGGGTGAAAAACTGTTTTTT. Amino acid sequence: CAWSVIRGGGEKLFF.

The rearrangement joins TRBV3-1 (or the pseudogene TRBV3-2) to TRBJ1-2; 10 nucleotides agree with TRBD1. J was trimmed by 5 bases and V by 0 bases; bases with no gene match: 12. Germline V gene data show CDR1 as LGHDT and CDR2 as YNNKEL (reference sequence). The CDR3 has 18 residues. CDR3 region: CASSQDSSGTGAVYGYTF. CDR3 nucleotides: TGTGCCAGCAGCCAAGATAGTTCGGGGACAGGGGCTGTATATGGCTACACCTTC.

The chain employs TRBV19 and TRBJ1-2, with 9 bases aligning to TRBD1. Unmatched junction bases numbered 7, after V lost 3 bases and J lost 5 bases. From germline, CDR1 is LNHDA and CDR2 SQIVND (reference sequence). The CDR3 has 15 amino acids. CDR3 sequence: CASSIAGQGFYGYTF. The CDR3 DNA is TGTGCCAGTAGTATTGCGGGACAGGGATTTTATGGCTACACCTTC.

This clone was seen a few times. The V and J genes are TRBV25-1 and TRBJ2-1; the match to TRBD1 covers 8 bases. The CDR3 loop spans 17 amino acids. Germline V gene sequence: CDR1 MGHDK, CDR2 SYGVNS. Trimming cost V 3 bases and J 0 bases; bases outside gene matches: 7. The CDR3 here is CASSDRGRTLSYNEQFF. The CDR3 DNA reads TGTGCCAGCAGTGACAGGGGGCGGACCCTCTCCTACAATGAGCAGTTCTTC.

This clone was recorded once. V is TRBV19 and J is TRBJ2-1; TRBD1 matches 7 bases. The V segment lost 5 bases and the J segment 13 bases; nucleotides outside the gene matches: 5. This CDR3 has 11 amino acids. Germline V gives CDR1 LNHDA, CDR2 SQIVND (reference sequence). In DNA form, the CDR3 reads TGTGCCAGTAGTTCCACAGGGGACCAGTTCTTC. Its translation is CASSSTGDQFF.

This sequence joins TRBV5-6 and TRBJ1-2, with a tentative D call TRBD1 (5 bases). Germline-derived CDR1 and CDR2 are SGHDT and YYEEEE. V was shortened by 5 bases and J by 6 bases, with 11 bases between the two germline ends. The CDR3 spans 12 residues. CDR3 in amino acids: CASRVMGHGYTF. The CDR3 bases are TGTGCCAGCAGAGTAATGGGGCATGGCTACACCTTC.

The chain recombines TRBV6-5 with TRBJ1-1; D might be TRBD1 (5 bases). Trimming removed 9 bases from V and 4 bases from J, with 9 bases in between. The CDR3 sequence is 11 residues long. Germline lookup yields CDR1 MNHEY and CDR2 SVGAGI. The CDR3 region is CASGRGTEAFF. CDR3 nucleotides: TGTGCCAGTGGTAGGGGCACTGAAGCTTTCTTT.

On this clone itself: Other nucleotide sequences from this sample produce the same CDR3. The chain employs TRBV28 and TRBJ2-7; D perhaps matches TRBD2 (5 bases). Trimming cost V 10 bases and J 4 bases, with 11 bases left between them. The length of the CDR3 is 11 residues. The V gene's germline CDR1 is MDHEN and CDR2 SYDVKM. CDR3 in amino acids: CATTSGYEQYF. The CDR3 DNA sequence: TGTGCCACCACAAGCGGATACGAGCAGTACTTC.

The chain couples TRBV5-5 to TRBJ1-4; tentative D call: TRBD1 (5 bases). CDR1 and CDR2 from the germline V gene are SGHKS and YYEKEE (reference sequence). Trimming stripped 0 bases from V and 8 bases from J, with 17 bases between. The CDR3 totals 16 residues. The CDR3 DNA follows: TGTGCCAGCAGCTTGGGAGCAGGGCGTACTGTGGAAAAACTGTTTTTT. Translation: CASSLGAGRTVEKLFF.

This rearrangement joins TRBV27 to TRBJ1-4; D is undetermined. The CDR3 spans 15 residues. The V end lost 6 bases, the J end lost 8 bases, and 19 bases lay between the germline ends. Germline V CDR1 and CDR2: MNHEY, SMNVEV (reference sequence). The CDR3 sequence is CASRSNKQPREKLFF. CDR3 nucleotide sequence: TGTGCCAGCAGATCAAACAAACAACCCAGGGAAAAACTGTTTTTT.

CDR3 protein: CASSFSQGMNTEAFF. DNA for the CDR3: TGTGCCAGCAGCTTCTCGCAGGGAATGAACACTGAAGCTTTCTTT. The V gene is TRBV7-8, the J gene TRBJ1-1, with D possibly matching TRBD1 (5 bases). V lost 3 bases, J lost 0 bases, and 11 bases lay in between. Germline CDR1 reads SGHVS; CDR2 reads FQNEAQ. The CDR3 has 15 residues.

This clone was recorded a few times. This sequence joins TRBV4-2 and TRBJ2-7; TRBD1 might be the D (5 bases). The V and J ends lost 0 bases and 1 base respectively, with 7 bases between them. In germline, CDR1 is LGHNA, CDR2 YNFKEQ. The CDR3 is made up of 14 amino acids. The CDR3 DNA reads TGTGCCAGCAGCCAAGACAGGGAATCCTACGAGCAGTACTTC. Its translation: CASSQDRESYEQYF.

The gene calls are TRBV4-3 and TRBJ1-4; 7 bases line up with TRBD1. The CDR3 extends over 18 amino acids. Germline V gives CDR1 LGHNA, CDR2 YSLEER. The trim removed 0 bases at V and 6 bases at J, leaving 13 bases unmatched. The CDR3 region is CASSQDPGQRSVYEKLFF. The CDR3 nucleotides read TGCGCCAGCAGCCAAGATCCGGGACAGCGAAGTGTATATGAAAAACTGTTTTTT.

V and J are TRBV9 and TRBJ2-1; the match to TRBD2 covers 11 bases. CDR1 SGDLS and CDR2 YYNGEE come from the germline V gene. Trimming at V came to 6 bases and at J to 9 bases, leaving 20 bases not matched to a gene. There are 18 residues in the CDR3. Here the CDR3 reads CASNERPGGASGRSEQFF. The CDR3 DNA is TGTGCCAGCAACGAGAGGCCCGGTGGGGCTAGCGGGAGGAGTGAGCAGTTCTTC.

V is TRBV29-1 and J is TRBJ2-3; D is unclear. The V and J ends lost 2 bases and 6 bases respectively, with 15 bases between them. CDR1 SQVTM and CDR2 ANQGSEA come from the germline V gene. The CDR3 extends over 14 amino acids. As DNA, the CDR3 is TGCAGCGTTGAACGGCCAGGTACGAGCGATACGCAGTATTTT. It yields the protein CSVERPGTSDTQYF.

As DNA, the CDR3 is TGCGCCAGCAGCGCAACCGGGAGTATAACCCCCGAGCAGTTCTTC. Protein: CASSATGSITPEQFF. This sequence joins TRBV4-3 and TRBJ2-1; TRBD2 is a possible D gene (6 bases). CDR1 is LGHNA and CDR2 is YSLEER in the germline V gene. The CDR3 sequence is 15 residues long. V was cut by 5 bases and J by 10 bases, with 21 bases left in between.

The chain couples TRBV27 to TRBJ2-2; TRBD1 aligns across 7 bases. Germline CDR1 MNHEY, CDR2 SMNVEV (reference sequence). V shed 7 bases and J 0 bases; nucleotides not matched to a gene: 2. This CDR3 is 14 amino acids long. The CDR3 protein is CASKGQTNTGELFF. The CDR3 coding sequence is TGTGCCAGCAAGGGACAGACGAACACCGGGGAGCTGTTTTTT.

The chain joins TRBV5-1 to TRBJ2-7; a possible D gene is TRBD1 (5 bases). Between the trimmed V and J ends, which lost 0 bases and 3 bases, there was a span of 16 bases. Germline values: CDR1 SGHRS, CDR2 YFSETQ. This CDR3 region has 16 residues. CDR3 protein: CASSLAITGSFYEQYF. The DNA of the CDR3 is TGCGCCAGCAGCTTGGCAATCACAGGCTCTTTCTACGAGCAGTACTTC.

This chain links TRBV5-1 with TRBJ2-7; 9 bases agree with TRBD1. The germline gives CDR1 SGHRS, CDR2 YFSETQ. The trim removed 0 bases at V and 5 bases at J, leaving 6 bases unmatched. The CDR3 loop spans 15 amino acids. This CDR3 reads CASSLAGQGKDEQYF. CDR3 nucleotide sequence: TGCGCCAGCAGCTTGGCCGGACAGGGGAAGGACGAGCAGTACTTC.

The chain employs TRBV2 and TRBJ2-5; a possible D gene is TRBD2 (6 bases). Germline V lookup: CDR1 SNHLY, CDR2 FYNNEI. Trimming took 2 bases from V and 7 from J, leaving 8 bases between them. The CDR3 length is 12 residues. The CDR3 protein is CASSEQGGTQYF. Written as DNA, the CDR3 is TGTGCCAGCAGTGAACAGGGAGGGACCCAGTACTTC.